Listed below are T cell receptor beta chains from one sample, sequenced in a study of blood T cell repertoires in COVID-19. Assay used: immunoSEQ multiplex PCR; TCRdb lists only in-frame clones, some missing. The profile shows approximately 100,000 clones, approximately 87% of them singletons. What was sequenced was peripheral blood. The receptors were gathered from a woman in her 50s with acute or convalescent COVID-19. Both conserved end residues are part of each CDR3. For some rows the clone size is stated as once, few or many, or as a class when expanded; others skip it.

abundance: .
v_gene: TRBV7-9
j_gene: TRBJ1-3
CDR3aa: CASSPTGMSSGNTIYF

abundance: .
v_gene: TRBV30
j_gene: TRBJ1-2
CDR3aa: CAWAHTPRGRHYGYTF

abundance: .
v_gene: TRBV27
j_gene: TRBJ1-4
CDR3aa: CASSSEGVIEKLFF

abundance: .
v_gene: TRBV27
j_gene: TRBJ2-2
CDR3aa: CASSLYGGGTGELFF

abundance: .
v_gene: TRBV30
j_gene: TRBJ1-5
CDR3aa: CAFGTGSGPQHF

abundance: once
v_gene: TRBV5-1
j_gene: TRBJ2-3
CDR3aa: CASSLDSGSQQYF

abundance: .
v_gene: TRBV20-1
j_gene: TRBJ1-2
CDR3aa: CSAFDSGYTF

abundance: .
v_gene: TRBV12-3/TRBV12-4
j_gene: TRBJ2-2
CDR3aa: CASTLSGELFF

abundance: .
v_gene: TRBV6-1
j_gene: TRBJ1-5
CDR3aa: CASSEFPGNSNQPQHF

abundance: .
v_gene: TRBV5-6
j_gene: TRBJ1-5
CDR3aa: CASSLASNQPQHF

abundance: .
v_gene: TRBV6-1
j_gene: TRBJ1-1
CDR3aa: CASSEGQGMNTEAFF

abundance: .
v_gene: TRBV11-2
j_gene: TRBJ2-1
CDR3aa: CASSLVGGYNEQFF

abundance: .
v_gene: TRBV5-1
j_gene: TRBJ1-4
CDR3aa: CASSFAGTDHEKLFF

abundance: few
v_gene: TRBV7-3
j_gene: TRBJ1-4
CDR3aa: CASSLTPRTRRVNEKLFF

abundance: .
v_gene: TRBV5-4
j_gene: TRBJ1-3
CDR3aa: CASSLGQGKHSGNTIYF

abundance: .
v_gene: TRBV2
j_gene: TRBJ2-5
CDR3aa: CASIRGSQETQYF

abundance: .
v_gene: TRBV30
j_gene: TRBJ1-1
CDR3aa: CAWRRTEEAFF

abundance: .
v_gene: TRBV6-4
j_gene: TRBJ2-1
CDR3aa: CASSASGGAKNEQFF

abundance: .
v_gene: TRBV7-2
j_gene: TRBJ2-3
CDR3aa: CASVQQGGTDTQYF

abundance: few
v_gene: TRBV5-1
j_gene: TRBJ1-3
CDR3aa: CASSSLGQGSGNTIYF

abundance: .
v_gene: TRBV7-2
j_gene: TRBJ2-1
CDR3aa: CASTLGQREQFF

abundance: .
v_gene: TRBV6-6
j_gene: TRBJ1-4
CDR3aa: CASSYSTGAYNEKLFF

abundance: .
v_gene: TRBV6-6
j_gene: TRBJ2-1
CDR3aa: CASSPWGGVGNEQFF

abundance: .
v_gene: TRBV5-1
j_gene: TRBJ2-3
CDR3aa: CASSLGRGMDTQYF

abundance: .
v_gene: TRBV19
j_gene: TRBJ1-5
CDR3aa: CASSSPGGKGNQPQHF

abundance: few
v_gene: TRBV5-1
j_gene: TRBJ1-2
CDR3aa: CASSFADSDGYTF

abundance: .
v_gene: TRBV19
j_gene: TRBJ1-5
CDR3aa: CASSNQQGAYSNQPQHF

abundance: .
v_gene: TRBV27
j_gene: TRBJ2-2
CDR3aa: CASSPLGILRLAGTGELFF

abundance: .
v_gene: TRBV5-1
j_gene: TRBJ2-7
CDR3aa: CASSPQESYEQYF

abundance: .
v_gene: TRBV28
j_gene: TRBJ1-2
CDR3aa: CASAIPDSNYGYTF

abundance: .
v_gene: TRBV10-3
j_gene: TRBJ2-3
CDR3aa: CAIRPGQTSTDTQYF

abundance: .
v_gene: TRBV28
j_gene: TRBJ2-7
CDR3aa: CASRGGLAGTSEQYF

abundance: .
v_gene: TRBV6-5
j_gene: TRBJ1-1
CDR3aa: CASRAQVVSKAFF

abundance: .
v_gene: TRBV18
j_gene: TRBJ2-1
CDR3aa: CASSRPGLAGGEQFF

abundance: .
v_gene: TRBV28
j_gene: TRBJ2-7
CDR3aa: CASSLPTGGNYEQYF

abundance: .
v_gene: TRBV19
j_gene: TRBJ2-1
CDR3aa: CASSTDNRGGYNEQFF

abundance: once
v_gene: TRBV6-1
j_gene: TRBJ1-1
CDR3aa: CASTPWPGQNTEAFF

abundance: few
v_gene: TRBV5-1
j_gene: TRBJ2-2
CDR3aa: CASSWDRNSPTNTGELFF

abundance: .
v_gene: TRBV6-5
j_gene: TRBJ2-1
CDR3aa: CASSYPGVNEQFF

abundance: .
v_gene: TRBV5-8
j_gene: TRBJ1-2
CDR3aa: CASSLGQQGYGYTF

abundance: .
v_gene: TRBV18
j_gene: TRBJ1-1
CDR3aa: CASSPAPSLGQTAFF

abundance: .
v_gene: TRBV25-1
j_gene: TRBJ1-2
CDR3aa: CASSRTAYGYTF